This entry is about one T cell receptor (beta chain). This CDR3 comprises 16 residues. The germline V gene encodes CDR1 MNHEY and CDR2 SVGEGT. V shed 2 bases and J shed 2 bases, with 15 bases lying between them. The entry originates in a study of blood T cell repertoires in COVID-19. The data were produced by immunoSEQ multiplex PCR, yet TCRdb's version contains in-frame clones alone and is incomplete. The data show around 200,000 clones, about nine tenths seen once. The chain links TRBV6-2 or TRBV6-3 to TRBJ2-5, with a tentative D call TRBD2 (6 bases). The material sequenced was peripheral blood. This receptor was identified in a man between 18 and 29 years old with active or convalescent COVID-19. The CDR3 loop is CASSYPTQRAQETQYF. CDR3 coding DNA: TGTGCCAGCAGTTACCCCACTCAGCGGGCTCAAGAGACCCAGTACTTC.